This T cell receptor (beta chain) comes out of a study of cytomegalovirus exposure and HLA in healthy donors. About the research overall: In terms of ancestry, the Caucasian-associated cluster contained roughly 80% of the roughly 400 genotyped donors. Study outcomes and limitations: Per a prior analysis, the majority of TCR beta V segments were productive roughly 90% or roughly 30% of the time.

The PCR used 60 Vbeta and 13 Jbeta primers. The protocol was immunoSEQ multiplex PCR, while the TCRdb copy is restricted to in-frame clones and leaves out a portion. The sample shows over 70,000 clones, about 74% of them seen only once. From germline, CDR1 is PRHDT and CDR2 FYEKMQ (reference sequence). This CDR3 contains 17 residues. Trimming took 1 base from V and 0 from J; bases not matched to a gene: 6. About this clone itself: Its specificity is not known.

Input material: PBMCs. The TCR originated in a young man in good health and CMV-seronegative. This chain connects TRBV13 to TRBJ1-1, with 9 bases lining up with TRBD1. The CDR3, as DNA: TGTGCCAGCAGCTTAGTTCGACAGGGGGGATTGAACACTGAAGCTTTCTTT. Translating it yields CASSLVRQGGLNTEAFF.